This TCR beta chain was retrieved from a study of response to subunit inactivated influenza vaccine. General observations from the study: Authors suggested that a seasonal influenza vaccination recruits few new T cells each time.

Each CDR3 protein gets one entry after TCRdb re-called the RT-PCR reads with MiXCR. The profile covers 700,000 to 800,000 distinct CDR3 sequences, with 18% appearing a single time and about 11% taken by the ten largest. The CDR3 is made up of 13 amino acids. Germline assignment: CDR1 MNHNS and CDR2 SASEGT. The germline V and J ends were trimmed by 7 bases and 1 base, with 10 bases remaining between them. This clonotype was detected a few times. Its specificity is unknown. The chain has TRBV6-1 and TRBJ1-1, with D hard to call. This receptor was identified in a man aged 50 to 60 who received an inactivated influenza vaccine. The specimen comprised PBMCs from blood, sampled roughly 5 days after vaccination. The DNA for the CDR3 is TGTGCCAGCAATCCGACAACGAACACTGAAGCTTTCTTT. Its protein is CASNPTTNTEAFF.